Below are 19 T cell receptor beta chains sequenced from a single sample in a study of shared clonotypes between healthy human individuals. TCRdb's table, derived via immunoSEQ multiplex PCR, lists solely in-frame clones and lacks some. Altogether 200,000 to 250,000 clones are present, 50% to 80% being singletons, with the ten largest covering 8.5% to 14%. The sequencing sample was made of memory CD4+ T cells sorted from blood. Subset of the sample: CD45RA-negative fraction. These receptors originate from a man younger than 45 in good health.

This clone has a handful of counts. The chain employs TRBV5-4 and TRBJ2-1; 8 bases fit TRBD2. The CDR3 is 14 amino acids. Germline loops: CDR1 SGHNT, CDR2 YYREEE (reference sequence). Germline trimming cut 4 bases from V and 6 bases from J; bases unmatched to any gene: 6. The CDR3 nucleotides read TGTGCCAGCAGCCCTCCCCTAGCGGGCAATGAGCAGTTCTTC. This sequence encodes CASSPPLAGNEQFF.

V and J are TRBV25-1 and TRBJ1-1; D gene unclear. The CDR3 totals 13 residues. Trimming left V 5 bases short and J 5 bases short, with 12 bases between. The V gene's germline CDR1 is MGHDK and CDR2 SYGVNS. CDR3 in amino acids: CASSSRVRTEAFF. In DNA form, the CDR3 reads TGTGCCAGCAGTTCACGGGTGCGGACTGAAGCTTTCTTT.

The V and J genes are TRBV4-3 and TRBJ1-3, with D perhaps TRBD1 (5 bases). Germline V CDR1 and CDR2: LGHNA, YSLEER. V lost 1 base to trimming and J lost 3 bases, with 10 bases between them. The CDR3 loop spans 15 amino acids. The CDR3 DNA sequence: TGCGCCAGCAGCCAAGTCGGGGGACTTGGAAACACCATATATTTT. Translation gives CASSQVGGLGNTIYF.

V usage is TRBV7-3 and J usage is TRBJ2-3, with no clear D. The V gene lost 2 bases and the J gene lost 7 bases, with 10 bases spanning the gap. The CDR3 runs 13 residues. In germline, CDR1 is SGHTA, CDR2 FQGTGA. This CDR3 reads CASSLGGEYTQYF. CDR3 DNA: TGTGCCAGCAGCTTAGGCGGAGAATATACGCAGTATTTT.

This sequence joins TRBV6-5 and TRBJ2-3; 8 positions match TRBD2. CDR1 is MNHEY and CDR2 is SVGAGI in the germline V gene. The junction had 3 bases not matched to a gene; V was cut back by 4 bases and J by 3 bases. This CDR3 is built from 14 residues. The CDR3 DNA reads TGTGCCAGCAGTTCGGGAGGGCCAACAGATACGCAGTATTTT. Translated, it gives CASSSGGPTDTQYF.

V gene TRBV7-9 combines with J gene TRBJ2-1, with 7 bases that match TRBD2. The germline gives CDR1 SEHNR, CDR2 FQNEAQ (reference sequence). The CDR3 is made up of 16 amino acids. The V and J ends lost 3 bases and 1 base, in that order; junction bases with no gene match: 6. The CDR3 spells CASSFGGSLSYNEQFF. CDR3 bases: TGTGCCAGCAGCTTTGGCGGGAGTCTTTCCTACAATGAGCAGTTCTTC.

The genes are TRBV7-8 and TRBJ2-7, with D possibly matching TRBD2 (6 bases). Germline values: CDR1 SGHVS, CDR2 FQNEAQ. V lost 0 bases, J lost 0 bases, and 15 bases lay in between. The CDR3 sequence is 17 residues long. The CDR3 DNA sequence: TGTGCCAGCAGCTTAGCCGGCGGGACGGCGAGCTCCTACGAGCAGTACTTC. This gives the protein CASSLAGGTASSYEQYF.

Here the CDR3 reads CASSLSRTAGGAFF. The CDR3 coding sequence is TGTGCCAGCAGCTTAAGTCGCACCGCCGGTGGAGCTTTCTTT. This chain links TRBV7-3 with TRBJ1-1; no definite D call. V lost 1 base to trimming and J lost 10 bases, with 16 bases between them. This CDR3 has 14 amino acids. Looked up from germline, CDR1 is SGHTA and CDR2 is FQGTGA.

The DNA for the CDR3 is TGTGCCAGCTCGGCGGGCGCCGCGGGAGCTGGTGAGACCCAGTACTTC. Amino acid sequence: CASSAGAAGAGETQYF. V is TRBV18 and J is TRBJ2-5, with 7 positions matching TRBD2. The CDR3 is 16 amino acids. Germline V gene data show CDR1 as KGHSH and CDR2 as LQKENI. The V gene end was trimmed by 6 bases and the J gene end by 5 bases; junction bases not matched to a gene: 15.

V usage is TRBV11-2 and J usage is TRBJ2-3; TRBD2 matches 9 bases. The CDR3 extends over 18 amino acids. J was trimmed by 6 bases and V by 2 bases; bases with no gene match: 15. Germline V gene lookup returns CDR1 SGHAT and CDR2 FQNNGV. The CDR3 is CASSLRIGTSSQRDTQYF. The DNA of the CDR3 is TGTGCCAGCAGCTTACGCATCGGGACTAGCTCCCAGAGGGATACGCAGTATTTT.

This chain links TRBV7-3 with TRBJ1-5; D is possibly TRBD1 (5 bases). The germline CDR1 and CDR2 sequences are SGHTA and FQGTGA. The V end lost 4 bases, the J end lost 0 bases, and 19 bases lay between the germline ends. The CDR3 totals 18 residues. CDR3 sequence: CASSSTDGHLYSNQPQHF. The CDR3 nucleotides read TGTGCCAGCAGCTCCACGGACGGACACCTTTATAGCAATCAGCCCCAGCATTTT.

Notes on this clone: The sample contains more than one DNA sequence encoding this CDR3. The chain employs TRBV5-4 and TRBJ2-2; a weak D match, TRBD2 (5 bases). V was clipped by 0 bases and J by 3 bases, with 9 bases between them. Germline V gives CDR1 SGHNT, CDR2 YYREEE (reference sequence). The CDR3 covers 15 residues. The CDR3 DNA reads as TGTGCCAGCAGCTTGGGAGGGCGGGACACCGGGGAGCTGTTTTTT. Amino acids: CASSLGGRDTGELFF.

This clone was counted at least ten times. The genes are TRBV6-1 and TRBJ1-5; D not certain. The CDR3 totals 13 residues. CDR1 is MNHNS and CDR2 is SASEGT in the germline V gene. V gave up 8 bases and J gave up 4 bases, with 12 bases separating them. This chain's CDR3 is CASGVDRNQPQHF. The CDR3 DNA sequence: TGTGCCAGCGGGGTTGATAGGAATCAGCCCCAGCATTTT.

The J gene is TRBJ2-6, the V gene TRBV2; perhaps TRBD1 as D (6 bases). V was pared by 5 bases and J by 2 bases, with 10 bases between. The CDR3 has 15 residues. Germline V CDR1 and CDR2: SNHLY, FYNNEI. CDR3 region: CASSQGNTGANVLTF. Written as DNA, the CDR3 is TGTGCCAGCAGTCAGGGGAACACTGGGGCCAACGTCCTGACTTTC.

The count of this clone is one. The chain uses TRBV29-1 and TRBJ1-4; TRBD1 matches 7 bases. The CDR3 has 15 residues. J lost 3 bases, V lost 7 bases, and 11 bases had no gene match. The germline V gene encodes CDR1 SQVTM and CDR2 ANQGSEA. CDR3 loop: CSDRDSPGSNEKLFF. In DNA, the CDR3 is TGCAGCGACCGGGACAGCCCAGGATCTAATGAAAAACTGTTTTTT.

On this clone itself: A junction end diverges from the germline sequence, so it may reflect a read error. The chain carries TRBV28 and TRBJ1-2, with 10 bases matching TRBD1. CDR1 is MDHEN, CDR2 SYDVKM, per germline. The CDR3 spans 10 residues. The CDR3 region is CASRDRGFSF. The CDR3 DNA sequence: TGTGCCAGCAGGGACAGGGGGTTTTCCTTC.

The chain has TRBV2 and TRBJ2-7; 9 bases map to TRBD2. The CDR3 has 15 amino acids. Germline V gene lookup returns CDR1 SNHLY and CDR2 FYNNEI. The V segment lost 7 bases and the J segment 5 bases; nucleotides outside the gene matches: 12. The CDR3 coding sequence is TGTGCCAGCACCCAGACGGGCGGGAGGGTTAACGAGCAGTACTTC. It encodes CASTQTGGRVNEQYF.

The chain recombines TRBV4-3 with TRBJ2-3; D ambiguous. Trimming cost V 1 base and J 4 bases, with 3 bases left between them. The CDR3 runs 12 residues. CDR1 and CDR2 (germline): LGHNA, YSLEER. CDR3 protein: CASSQVPDTQYF. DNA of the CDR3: TGCGCCAGCAGCCAAGTGCCAGATACGCAGTATTTT.

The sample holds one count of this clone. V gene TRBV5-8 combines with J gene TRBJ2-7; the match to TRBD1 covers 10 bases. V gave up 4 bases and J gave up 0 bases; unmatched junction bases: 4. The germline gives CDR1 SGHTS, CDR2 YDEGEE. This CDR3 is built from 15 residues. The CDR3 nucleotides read TGTGCCAGCAGCCCGGGACAGGGGCCCTCCTACGAGCAGTACTTC. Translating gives CASSPGQGPSYEQYF.